This TCR beta chain was found in a study of beta chain features in type 1 diabetes. For the study at large: Across all samples, 100 million to 130 million sorted cells were examined.

Trimming took 1 base from V and 2 from J, leaving 8 bases between them. CDR3 size: 14 residues. CDR1 and CDR2 (germline): SGHNT, YYREEE (reference sequence). Note on this clone: Antigen unknown.

Of the isolated RNA, all was reverse transcribed, and so the sequenced material was expressed TCRB transcripts. Regulatory, naive and central memory T cell samples averaged approximately 3.5 million reads. Here immunoSEQ multiplex PCR was the method, and the copy in TCRdb shows in-frame clones only, minus some. The sample records roughly 130,000 clones, 9.2% being singletons. General study points: At VDJ recombination sites, type 1 diabetes patients had fewer insertions and more deleted nucleotides.

This chain links TRBV5-4 with TRBJ2-3; tentatively, D is TRBD2 (5 bases). The sequenced sample consisted of central memory CD4+ T cells from blood. The receptor was isolated from a man younger than 35 in good health. The CDR3 DNA reads TGTGCCAGCAGCTTGCCGGGGAACACAGATACGCAGTATTTT. Amino acid sequence: CASSLPGNTDTQYF.